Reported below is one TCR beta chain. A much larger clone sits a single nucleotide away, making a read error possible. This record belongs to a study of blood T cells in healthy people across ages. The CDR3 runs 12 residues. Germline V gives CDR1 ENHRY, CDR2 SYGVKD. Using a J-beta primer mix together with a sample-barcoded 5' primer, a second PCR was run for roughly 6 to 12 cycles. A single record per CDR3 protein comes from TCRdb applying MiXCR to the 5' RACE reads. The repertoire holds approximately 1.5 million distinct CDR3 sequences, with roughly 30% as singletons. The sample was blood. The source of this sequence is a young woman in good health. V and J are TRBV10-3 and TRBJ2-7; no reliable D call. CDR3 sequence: CAISDISYDQYF. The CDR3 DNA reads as TGTGCCATCAGTGACATCTCCTACGATCAGTACTTC.